This T cell receptor beta chain was documented in a study of T cells in Graves' hyperthyroidism and ophthalmopathy. Overall study: Sampling of peripheral blood happened at initial diagnosis, prior to any treatment.

Findings and limits, study-wide: Blood also contained most expanded thyroid clonotypes above 0.001.

The CDR3 has 14 residues. V gave up 2 bases and J gave up 3 bases, with 11 bases separating them. CDR1 is MNHEY, CDR2 SVGAGI, per germline. What was amplified from RNA transcripts were TCR beta CDR3 regions. HTBI primers were used for first-round RT-PCR of the TCR CDR3. TCRdb ran MiXCR on the multiplex PCR reads and lists one entry per CDR3 protein. The table records around 690,000 distinct CDR3 sequences, approximately 15% of them present only once. This clonotype was counted many times. Its target is not known. V usage is TRBV6-5 and J usage is TRBJ2-7; the D call may be TRBD1 or TRBD2 (5 bases each). The source material was blood. This TCR was sampled from a man aged 50-60 years with Graves' hyperthyroidism. The chain's CDR3 is CASSYGGTVYEQYF. In DNA, the CDR3 is TGTGCCAGCAGTTACGGGGGAACCGTCTACGAGCAGTACTTC.